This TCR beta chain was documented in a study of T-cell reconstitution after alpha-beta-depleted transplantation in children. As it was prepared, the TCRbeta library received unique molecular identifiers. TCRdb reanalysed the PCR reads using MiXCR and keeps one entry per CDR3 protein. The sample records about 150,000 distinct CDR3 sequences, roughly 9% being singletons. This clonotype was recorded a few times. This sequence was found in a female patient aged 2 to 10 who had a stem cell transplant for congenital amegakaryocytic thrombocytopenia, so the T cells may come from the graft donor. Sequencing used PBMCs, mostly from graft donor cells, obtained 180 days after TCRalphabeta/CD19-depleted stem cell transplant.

CDR3 sequence: CASSYGGRATDTQYF. The CDR3 region has the DNA TGTGCCAGCAGTTACGGGGGGAGAGCCACAGATACGCAGTATTTT. The J gene is TRBJ2-3, the V gene TRBV6-5; the D gene is possibly TRBD2 (6 bases). From germline, CDR1 is MNHEY and CDR2 SVGAGI. The CDR3 is made up of 15 amino acids. Deletions cut 2 bases from V and 2 bases from J, with 11 bases between.